There are a few counts of the clone carrying this T cell receptor beta chain. The data are from a study of CD8+ T cells in alopecia areata. CDR3 size: 13 residues. CDR1 and CDR2 from the germline V gene are ENHRY and SYGVKD. The V end was cut by 4 bases, the J end by 3 bases, with 9 bases between. Reverse transcription of extracted RNA yielded cDNA, which provided the sequencing template. TCRdb's table, derived via immunoSEQ multiplex PCR, lists solely in-frame clones and lacks some. The sample lists about 220,000 clones; about 57% were seen once. The treatment here: oral pan-JAK inhibitor, 5-10 mg twice daily.

V usage is TRBV10-3 and J usage is TRBJ1-1; D is ambiguous. The receptor was derived from a human donor with alopecia areata. The sequenced sample was CD4+ T cells sorted from blood, obtained at week 4, from a patient treated with tofacitinib. The DNA for the CDR3 is TGTGCCATCAGTGGTCGGACTGACACTGAAGCTTTCTTT. This gives the protein CAISGRTDTEAFF.